This paragraph reports one TCR beta chain. The antigen remains undetermined. This entry belongs to a study of OX40 agonist ivuxolimab in advanced cancers. Across the study: Those treated in dose escalation had hepatocellular carcinoma, melanoma, renal cell cancer or head and neck cancer. From about 23 to 85 years was the age range, with a mean of around 54 years, and 70% to 85% were male. Notes on the study in general: Expanded clones were, on average, more numerous among CD8+ T cells than CD4+.

Patients had blood sampled at baseline and again on cycle 4 day 1 and cycle 7 day 1. Sequencing was performed with immunoSEQ multiplex PCR; in TCRdb, only in-frame clones are kept and a portion is missing. The sample holds fewer than 85,000 clones, about nine tenths seen once. This receptor was taken from an adult with an advanced solid tumor such as melanoma, head and neck, liver or kidney cancer. The sequenced sample was CD4+ or CD8+ T cells sorted from blood, obtained in a trial of the OX40 agonist ivuxolimab.

CDR3 protein: CASSLWSGSGTDTQYF. The CDR3 DNA sequence: TGTGCCAGCAGCTTATGGTCTGGGAGCGGCACAGATACGCAGTATTTT. The V call is TRBV7-2, the J call TRBJ2-3, with D possibly matching TRBD2 (5 bases). The germline CDR1 and CDR2 sequences are SGHTA and FQGNSA. The CDR3 spans 16 residues. V shed 2 bases and J shed 1 base, with 13 bases lying between them.